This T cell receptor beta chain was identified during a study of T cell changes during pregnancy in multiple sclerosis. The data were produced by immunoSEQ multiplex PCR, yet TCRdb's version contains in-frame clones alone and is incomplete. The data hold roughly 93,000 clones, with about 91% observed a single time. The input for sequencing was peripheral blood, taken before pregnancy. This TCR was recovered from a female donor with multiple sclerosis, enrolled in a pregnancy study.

CDR3 loop: CASSPQAQGTEAFF. In DNA form, the CDR3 reads TGTGCCAGTAGTCCGCAAGCCCAGGGGACTGAAGCTTTCTTT. The chain couples TRBV19 to TRBJ1-1; D might be TRBD1 (6 bases). The CDR3 is made up of 14 amino acids. CDR1 is LNHDA, CDR2 SQIVND, per germline (reference sequence). Trimming took off 5 bases at V and 5 bases at J, with 15 bases between the two ends.